This T cell receptor beta chain derives from a study of T-cell reconstitution after alpha-beta-depleted transplantation in children (TCRdb year 2016). Some background on the complete study: Using TCR repertoire profiling, the study followed T-cell immune reconstitution in a quantitative way in children after TCRalphabeta/CD19-depleted allogeneic hematopoietic cell transplantation.

This clonotype has ten or more counts. Its antigen is not yet known. The input lacks base qualities; no much larger clone sits a single base away. Libraries were made using PCR. TCRdb names Illumina HiSeq 2500 as the instrument used. TCR library preparation used molecular barcoding, with unique molecular identifiers applied to normalize quantification of the TCRbeta repertoire. Starting from the raw public reads, TCRdb applied fastp trimming at Q25, assembled clones with MiXCR and retained in-frame beta chains. Identical CDR3 proteins give one entry, which carries the most common genes and DNA. For this sample there are approximately 590,000 distinct CDR3 sequences; about 10% appear just once. The ten largest account for about 4.2% of the sample. Including cysteine and phenylalanine, the CDR3 has 15 amino acids. Of all the DNA, just the CDR3 is kept, 45 bases in frame from base 1. CDR1 and CDR2 (SGHTA, FQGTGA) derive from the germline V gene. V is shortened by 5 bases, J by 0 bases, and the region joining them spans 12 bases.

The clonotype was recovered from a human donor who donated a stem cell graft to a child with acute myeloid leukemia. This chain is built from TRBV7-3 and TRBJ2-3, with a tentative D gene TRBD2 over 6 matching bases. The sequencing used PBMCs from the stem cell graft donor, collected from the stem cell graft. The DNA sequence is TGTGCCAGCAGCCGTGGGGGGACTAGCACAGATACGCAGTATTTT. It is translated as CASSRGGTSTDTQYF.